The clone carrying this T cell receptor (beta chain) was seen repeatedly, ten times or more. Germline V lookup: CDR1 LNHDA, CDR2 SQIVND (reference sequence). The V segment lost 7 bases and the J segment 0 bases; nucleotides outside the gene matches: 9. There are 16 residues in the CDR3. The data are from a study of shared clonotypes between healthy human individuals. Data came from immunoSEQ multiplex PCR; TCRdb stores just in-frame clones and leaves some out. The data show 950,000 to 1,100,000 clones, more than 65% seen once. The source is a young man in good health. The sample comprised memory CD4+ T cells sorted from blood. Subset in this sample: CD45RA-negative fraction. The chain couples TRBV19 to TRBJ1-1; 9 nucleotides agree with TRBD1. The CDR3 DNA follows: TGTGCCAGTACCTTAGGGACAGGGAGAATGAACACTGAAGCTTTCTTT. This gives the protein CASTLGTGRMNTEAFF.